The 23 T cell receptor beta chains listed next were all sequenced from one sample in a study of T-cell memory formation after mild COVID-19. TCRdb itself ran the 5' RACE reads through MiXCR, one entry per CDR3 protein. The repertoire holds under 35,000 distinct CDR3 sequences, with more than 15% as singletons. What was sequenced was PBMCs or a T cell subset sorted from them (not recorded which). The receptors here all came from an adult who had mild COVID-19 (a few samples of this study predate the infection). Cell type and time point are not known.

This clonotype has ten or more counts. The CDR3 region is CASRLGGGYGYTF. The CDR3 DNA reads TGTGCCAGCAGACTAGGGGGAGGCTATGGCTACACCTTC. The rearrangement uses TRBV12-3 or TRBV12-4 and TRBJ1-2; possible D gene TRBD1, 6 bases. V was cut by 6 bases and J by 4 bases, with 12 bases left in between. CDR3 length: 13 amino acids.

Sample share makes this clonotype medium-sized. The J gene is TRBJ2-2, the V gene TRBV12-3 or TRBV12-4; tentatively, D is TRBD1 (5 bases). Trimming shortened V by 6 bases and J by 11 bases, and 28 bases separated the two germline ends. The CDR3 has 17 amino acids. CDR3 bases: TGTGCCAGCAGCCTAGGGGTCGACATCCTGGGTCCCCTTGAGCTGTTTTTT. Translated: CASSLGVDILGPLELFF.

The V and J genes are TRBV5-1 and TRBJ1-2; 8 positions agree with TRBD1. The CDR3 sequence is 16 residues long. Per germline, CDR1 SGHRS and CDR2 YFSETQ. J was trimmed by 8 bases and V by 4 bases; bases with no gene match: 16. The DNA of the CDR3 is TGCGCCAGCAGCGGGGGACAGCCAGACAGGGGAACAGGCTACACCTTC. Translated: CASSGGQPDRGTGYTF.

This clonotype appeared many times. The rearrangement links TRBV5-1 to TRBJ2-3; maybe TRBD2 (6 bases). This CDR3 spans 13 amino acids. CDR1 is SGHRS and CDR2 is YFSETQ in the germline V gene. V shed 6 bases and J shed 1 base, with 9 bases lying between them. The CDR3 bases are TGCGCCAGCAAGGCTAGCGGCACAGATACGCAGTATTTT. This sequence encodes CASKASGTDTQYF.

At least ten counts were recorded for this clonotype. This rearrangement joins TRBV29-1 to TRBJ2-2, with D possibly TRBD1 on 7 matching bases. The CDR3 consists of 17 residues. CDR1 is SQVTM, CDR2 ANQGSEA, per germline. Trimming left V 5 bases short and J 0 bases short, with 19 bases between. CDR3 amino acids: CSVRRRGRGANTGELFF. CDR3 bases: TGCAGCGTTCGGCGAAGGGGGCGCGGGGCGAACACCGGGGAGCTGTTTTTT.

This clonotype was picked up many times. The chain couples TRBV5-5 to TRBJ1-2; D call uncertain. The CDR3 is 13 amino acids. Deletions cut 0 bases from V and 2 bases from J, with 5 bases between. Germline V lookup: CDR1 SGHKS, CDR2 YYEKEE (reference sequence). The CDR3 here is CASSLGVNYGYTF. CDR3 sequence (DNA): TGTGCCAGCAGCTTGGGGGTCAACTATGGCTACACCTTC.

The table lists this clonotype with many counts. This chain joins TRBV5-1 and TRBJ1-2; D perhaps matches TRBD1 (6 bases). V gave up 4 bases and J gave up 3 bases, with 16 bases separating them. From germline, CDR1 is SGHRS and CDR2 YFSETQ. This CDR3 has 15 residues. CDR3 residues: CASSPRSGGYYGYTF. CDR3 in DNA: TGCGCCAGCAGCCCCAGATCGGGGGGCTACTATGGCTACACCTTC.

This rearrangement joins TRBV5-1 to TRBJ2-3; 9 bases are shared with TRBD1. The CDR3 totals 16 residues. Germline values: CDR1 SGHRS, CDR2 YFSETQ. The J segment lost 4 bases and the V segment lost 0 bases, leaving 6 bases of the junction unmatched. The DNA for the CDR3 is TGCGCCAGCAGCTTGGCCGGGACAGGGAAGCCAGATACGCAGTATTTT. Its protein is CASSLAGTGKPDTQYF.

The CDR3 DNA sequence: TGTGCCAGCCTAAGAACAGGGGCGATCCTTAATAATTCACCCCTCCACTTT. Protein: CASLRTGAILNNSPLHF. The V call is TRBV6-1, the J call TRBJ1-6; 7 nucleotides line up with TRBD1. The J segment lost 5 bases and the V segment lost 8 bases, leaving 15 bases of the junction unmatched. This CDR3 has 17 residues. Germline V CDR1 and CDR2: MNHNS, SASEGT.

A few counts support this clonotype. CDR3 nucleotide sequence: TGCAGTGCCCGGACTAGCTCTGGGGCCAACGTCCTGACTTTC. Its translation: CSARTSSGANVLTF. The chain links TRBV20-1 to TRBJ2-6; 7 bases are shared with TRBD2. There are 14 residues in the CDR3. Germline CDR1 reads DFQATT; CDR2 reads SNEGSKA (reference sequence). V shed 6 bases and J 0 bases; nucleotides not matched to a gene: 2.

There are many counts of this clonotype. J is TRBJ2-7 and V is TRBV5-5; tentative D call: TRBD1 (5 bases). The V and J ends lost 2 bases and 3 bases respectively, with 12 bases between them. Germline CDR1 and CDR2: SGHKS and YYEKEE (reference sequence). This CDR3 comprises 14 residues. CDR3 nucleotides: TGTGCCAGCAGCTTCGAAAGGACAATCTACGAGCAGTACTTC. Its translation is CASSFERTIYEQYF.

This clonotype appeared a few times. This chain joins TRBV6-2 or TRBV6-3 and TRBJ2-4, with D perhaps given as TRBD1 or TRBD2 (5 bases each). Germline V gene sequence: CDR1 MNHEY, CDR2 SVGEGT. V was shortened by 5 bases and J by 7 bases, with 27 bases between the two germline ends. CDR3 length: 18 residues. The CDR3 spells CASSPTNTGTLNRNIQYF. DNA of the CDR3: TGTGCCAGCAGTCCTACTAACACCGGGACCTTAAATCGGAACATTCAGTACTTC.

The gene calls are TRBV3-1 and TRBJ1-4, with D tentatively TRBD1 (5 bases). Trimming took off 4 bases at V and 5 bases at J, with 14 bases between the two ends. Germline CDR1 is LGHDT and CDR2 is YNNKEL (reference sequence). The CDR3 totals 15 residues. CDR3 sequence reads: CASSPGWGVNEKLFF. The CDR3 DNA sequence: TGTGCCAGCAGCCCTGGTTGGGGGGTGAATGAAAAACTGTTTTTT.

This clonotype was observed at least ten times. The chain recombines TRBV5-1 with TRBJ2-5; the D gene could be TRBD1 or TRBD2 (5 bases each). V lost 3 bases and J lost 2, with 11 bases in between. The CDR3 runs to 14 residues. Germline V gives CDR1 SGHRS, CDR2 YFSETQ. CDR3 sequence (DNA): TGCGCCAGCAGCTGGGGGACGCCACAAGAGACCCAGTACTTC. As protein: CASSWGTPQETQYF.

The chain uses TRBV3-1 and TRBJ1-6; D unclear. The V gene's germline CDR1 is LGHDT and CDR2 YNNKEL (reference sequence). The CDR3 sequence is 16 residues long. With 2 bases removed from V and 2 bases from J, the gap between germline ends came to 10 bases. CDR3 region: CASSQRSGAYNSPLHF. CDR3 DNA: TGTGCCAGCAGCCAAAGAAGCGGCGCCTATAATTCACCCCTCCACTTT. Complete variable domain (other parts from reference TRBV3-1 and TRBJ1-6): DTAVSQTPKYLVTQMGNDKSIKCEQNLGHDTMYWYKQDSKKFLKIMFSYNNKELIINETVPNRFSPKSPDKAHLNLHINSLELGDSAVYFCASSQRSGAYNSPLHFGNGTRLTVT.

In its sample, this clonotype was seen many times. CDR3 sequence: CATSRDRSRQAFF. The CDR3, as DNA: TGTGCCACCAGCAGAGATAGGTCACGACAAGCTTTCTTT. The chain recombines TRBV15 with TRBJ1-1; unclear D gene. Trimming left V 0 bases short and J 9 bases short, with 11 bases between. CDR3 length: 13 residues. Germline CDR1 reads LNHNV; CDR2 reads YYDKDF (reference sequence).

This clonotype has at least ten counts. The chain couples TRBV5-5 to TRBJ2-3, with no clear D. The germline gives CDR1 SGHKS, CDR2 YYEKEE (reference sequence). This CDR3 has 14 amino acids. Trimming cost V 0 bases and J 2 bases, with 7 bases left between them. The CDR3 DNA is TGTGCCAGCAGCTTGGAGCGTCTCACAGATACGCAGTATTTT. This encodes CASSLERLTDTQYF.

Worth noting for this clonotype: Possible read error: a much larger clone is one base away. The chain has TRBV29-1 and TRBJ1-5; possibly TRBD1 for D (5 bases). The germline V gene encodes CDR1 SQVTM and CDR2 ANQGSEA. CDR3 size: 14 residues. The CDR3 loop is CSVALQGSNQTQHF. CDR3 coding DNA: TGCAGCGTTGCGTTGCAGGGAAGCAATCAGACCCAGCATTTT.

The V and J genes are TRBV6-1 and TRBJ1-1, with D perhaps TRBD1 (6 bases). Germline V gives CDR1 MNHNS, CDR2 SASEGT. The CDR3 consists of 16 residues. Trimming took off 0 bases at V and 0 bases at J, with 11 bases between the two ends. DNA for the CDR3: TGTGCCAGCAGTGAAGCCGGAGGGGGTCTGAACACTGAAGCTTTCTTT. It encodes CASSEAGGGLNTEAFF.

The chain is built from TRBV27 and TRBJ1-2; D might be TRBD1 (6 bases). The germline gives CDR1 MNHEY, CDR2 SMNVEV (reference sequence). There are 14 residues in the CDR3. The V gene lost 3 bases and the J gene lost 7 bases, with 15 bases spanning the gap. The CDR3 DNA reads as TGTGCCAGCAGTTTTTTGGGGGCCGCGGGTGGCTACACCTTC. Translating it yields CASSFLGAAGGYTF.

At least ten counts were recorded for this clonotype. The chain combines TRBV7-8 with TRBJ2-1; no reliable D call. Germline-derived CDR1 and CDR2 are SGHVS and FQNEAQ. The CDR3 is made up of 14 amino acids. V was trimmed by 5 bases and J by 7 bases, leaving 15 bases between them. The CDR3 DNA reads as TGTGCCAGCAGCAGCTTGCGCGGCCTAAATGAGCAGTTCTTC. This sequence encodes CASSSLRGLNEQFF. The whole variable domain, filled in from reference TRBV7-8 and TRBJ2-1, reads GAGVSQSPRYKVAKRGQDVALRCDPISGHVSLFWYQQALGQGPEFLTYFQNEAQLDKSGLPSDRFFAERPEGSVSTLKIQRTQQEDSAVYLCASSSLRGLNEQFFGPGTRLTVL.

This chain uses TRBV2 with TRBJ2-4; no firm D call. The V gene lost 2 bases and the J gene lost 13 bases, with 9 bases spanning the gap. The CDR3 has 11 amino acids. Germline CDR1 SNHLY, CDR2 FYNNEI. The CDR3 spells CASSEFQEQYF. The CDR3 nucleotides read TGTGCCAGCAGTGAATTCCAGGAGCAGTACTTC.

J is TRBJ2-3 and V is TRBV5-1; 12 positions agree with TRBD2. This CDR3 is built from 21 residues. CDR1 is SGHRS and CDR2 is YFSETQ in the germline V gene. J lost 3 bases, V lost 3 bases, and 20 bases had no gene match. The CDR3 DNA reads TGCGCCAGCAGCTCTACACCCTCCGGCCTAGCGGGGGGGCGGGGAACAGATACGCAGTATTTT. Its translation: CASSSTPSGLAGGRGTDTQYF.